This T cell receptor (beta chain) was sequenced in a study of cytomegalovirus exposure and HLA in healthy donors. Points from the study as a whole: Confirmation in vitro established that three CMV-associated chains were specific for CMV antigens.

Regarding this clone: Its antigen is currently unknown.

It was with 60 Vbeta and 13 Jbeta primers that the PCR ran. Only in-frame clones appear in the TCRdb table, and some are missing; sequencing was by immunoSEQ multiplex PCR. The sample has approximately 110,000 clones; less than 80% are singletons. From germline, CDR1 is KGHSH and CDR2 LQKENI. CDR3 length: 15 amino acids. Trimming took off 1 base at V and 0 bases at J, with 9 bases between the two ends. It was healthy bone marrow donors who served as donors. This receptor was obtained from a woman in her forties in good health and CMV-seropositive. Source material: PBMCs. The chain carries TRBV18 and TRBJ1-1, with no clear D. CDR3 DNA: TGTGCCAGCTCACCACAGGAGGGTTTGAACACTGAAGCTTTCTTT. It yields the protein CASSPQEGLNTEAFF.